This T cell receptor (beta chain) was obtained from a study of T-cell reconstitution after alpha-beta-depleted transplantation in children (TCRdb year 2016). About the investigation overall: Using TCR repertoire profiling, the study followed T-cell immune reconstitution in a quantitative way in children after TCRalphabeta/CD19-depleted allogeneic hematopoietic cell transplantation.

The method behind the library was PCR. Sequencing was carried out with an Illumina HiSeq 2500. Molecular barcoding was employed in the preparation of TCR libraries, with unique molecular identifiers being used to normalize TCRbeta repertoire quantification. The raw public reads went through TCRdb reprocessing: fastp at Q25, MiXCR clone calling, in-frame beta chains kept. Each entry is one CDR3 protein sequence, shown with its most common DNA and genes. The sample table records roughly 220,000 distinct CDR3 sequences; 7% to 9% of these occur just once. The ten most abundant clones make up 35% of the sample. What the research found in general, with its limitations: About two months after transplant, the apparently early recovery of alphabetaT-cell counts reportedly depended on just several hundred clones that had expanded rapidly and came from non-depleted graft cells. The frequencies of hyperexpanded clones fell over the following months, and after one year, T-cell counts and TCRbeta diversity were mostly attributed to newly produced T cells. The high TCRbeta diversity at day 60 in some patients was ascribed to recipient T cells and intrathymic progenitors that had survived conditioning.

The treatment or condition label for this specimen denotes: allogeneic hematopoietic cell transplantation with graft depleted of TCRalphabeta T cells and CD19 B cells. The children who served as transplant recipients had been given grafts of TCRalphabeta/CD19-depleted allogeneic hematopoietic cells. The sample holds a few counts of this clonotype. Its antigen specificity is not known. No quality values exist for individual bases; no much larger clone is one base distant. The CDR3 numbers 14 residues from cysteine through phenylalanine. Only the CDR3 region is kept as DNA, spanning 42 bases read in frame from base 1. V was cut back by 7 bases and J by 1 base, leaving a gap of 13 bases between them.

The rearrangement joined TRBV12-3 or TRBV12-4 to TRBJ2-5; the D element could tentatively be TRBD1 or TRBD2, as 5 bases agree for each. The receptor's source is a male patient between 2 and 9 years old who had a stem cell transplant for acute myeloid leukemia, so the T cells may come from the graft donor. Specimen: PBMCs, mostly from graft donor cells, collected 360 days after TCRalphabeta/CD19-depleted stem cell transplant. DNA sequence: TGTGCCAGCATCTCGCCCGGGGCCCAAGAGACCCAGTACTTC. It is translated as CASISPGAQETQYF.